Sequencing of this T cell receptor beta chain was carried out in a study of cytomegalovirus exposure and HLA in healthy donors. Study-level points and caveats: Reportedly, diagnosis of cytomegalovirus status by the classifier showed high specificity and sensitivity. Clusters of TCRs from the first cohort tended to co-occur in the 110 or so validation repertoires (as a later analysis found). For most TCR sequences rarity was the rule, although some public TCRs occurred in many donors. Cytomegalovirus association was listed for about 160 TCR beta chains.

In regard to this clone: Its target is unknown.

The protocol was immunoSEQ multiplex PCR, while the TCRdb copy is restricted to in-frame clones and leaves out a portion. The sample records 150,000 or so clones, approximately 86% being singletons. Trimming at V came to 3 bases and at J to 6 bases, leaving 8 bases not matched to a gene. The CDR3 extends over 14 amino acids. The germline V gene has CDR1 MDHEN and CDR2 SYDVKM. The chain recombines TRBV28 with TRBJ2-7, with 7 bases fitting TRBD2. Sequencing was carried out using PBMCs. This clonotype originated in a man younger than 35 in good health and CMV-seropositive. The CDR3 protein is CASSLAGTTREQYF. In DNA form, the CDR3 reads TGTGCCAGCAGTTTGGCCGGGACTACGCGCGAGCAGTACTTC.